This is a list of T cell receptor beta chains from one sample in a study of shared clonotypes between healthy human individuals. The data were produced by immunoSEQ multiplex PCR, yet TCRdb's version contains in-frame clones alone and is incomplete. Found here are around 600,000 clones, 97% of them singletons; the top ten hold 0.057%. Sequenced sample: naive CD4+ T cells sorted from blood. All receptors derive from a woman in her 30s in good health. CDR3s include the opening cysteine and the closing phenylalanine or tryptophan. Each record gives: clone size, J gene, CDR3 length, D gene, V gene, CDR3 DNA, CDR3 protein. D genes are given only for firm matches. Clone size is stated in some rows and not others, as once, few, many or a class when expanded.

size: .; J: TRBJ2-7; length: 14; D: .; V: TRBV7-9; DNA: TGTGCCAGCATCAAAGGCCCAGGGGCCTACGAGCAGTACTTC; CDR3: CASIKGPGAYEQYF
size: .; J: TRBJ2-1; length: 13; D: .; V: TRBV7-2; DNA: TGTGCCAGCAGCCGACCGGGGAGCAATGAGCAGTTCTTC; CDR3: CASSRPGSNEQFF
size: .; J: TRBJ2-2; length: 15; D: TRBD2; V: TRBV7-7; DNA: TGTGCCAGCAGCTTAGTAGCGGGAGGTACCGGGGAGCTGTTTTTT; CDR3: CASSLVAGGTGELFF
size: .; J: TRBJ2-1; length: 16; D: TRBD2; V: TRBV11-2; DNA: TGTGCCAGCCAACTGGGTGGGGGACTAGCGGTCAATGAGCAGTTCTTC; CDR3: CASQLGGGLAVNEQFF
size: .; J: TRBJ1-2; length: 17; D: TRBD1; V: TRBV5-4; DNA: TGTGCCAGCAGCACCACCGGGACAGGGCCAGCTAACTATGGCTACACCTTC; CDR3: CASSTTGTGPANYGYTF
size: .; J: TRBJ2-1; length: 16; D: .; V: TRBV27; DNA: TGTGCCAGCAGTTTAGCGCCAGGGATCCCCTACAATGAGCAGTTCTTC; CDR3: CASSLAPGIPYNEQFF
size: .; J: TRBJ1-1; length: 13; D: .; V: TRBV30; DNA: TGTGCCTGGAGTGCCCTGAGGGGGGCTGAAGCTTTCTTT; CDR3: CAWSALRGAEAFF
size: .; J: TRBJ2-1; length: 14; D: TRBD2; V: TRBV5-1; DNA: TGCGCCAGCAGCTTACTAGCGGGAGTCAATGAGCAGTTCTTC; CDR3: CASSLLAGVNEQFF
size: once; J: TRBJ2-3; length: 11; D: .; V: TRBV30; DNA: TGTGCCGCCACCGGACGTTTTACGCAGTATTTT; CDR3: CAATGRFTQYF
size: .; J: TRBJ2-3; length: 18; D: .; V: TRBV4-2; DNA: TGTGCCAGCAGCCAAGTTGTAGGACGAAGCGGAGTCACAGATACGCAGTATTTT; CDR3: CASSQVVGRSGVTDTQYF
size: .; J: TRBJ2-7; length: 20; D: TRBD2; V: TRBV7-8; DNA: TGTGCCAGCAGCTTAAGGCAGGCACGGACTAGCGGGAGAGTCCCCTACGAGCAGTACTTC; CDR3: CASSLRQARTSGRVPYEQYF